The 9 T cell receptor beta chains in this list originate from one sample, sequenced in a study of T cells in Graves' hyperthyroidism and ophthalmopathy. TCR beta CDR3 sequences were amplified from RNA transcripts. First-round RT-PCR with HTBI primers amplified the TCR CDR3 region. Each CDR3 protein is one row after TCRdb ran MiXCR on the multiplex PCR reads. The sample includes around 36,000 distinct CDR3 sequences, 40% to 60% seen only once; the top ten take 15% to 20%. Sequencing input: blood. These TCRs come from a man aged 35 to 55 with Graves' ophthalmopathy.

This clonotype came up many times. The chain combines TRBV3-1 with TRBJ2-1; 9 bases align to TRBD2. After removal of 0 bases from V and 9 bases from J, the junction contained 6 bases not matched to a gene. The CDR3 runs 15 residues. Per the germline V gene, CDR1 is LGHDT and CDR2 is YNNKEL (reference sequence). The CDR3: CASSQDSGRGGEQFF. As DNA, the CDR3 is TGTGCCAGCAGCCAAGATAGCGGGAGAGGCGGTGAGCAGTTCTTC.

This clonotype occurred many times. The chain joins TRBV9 to TRBJ1-2; 7 bases agree with TRBD1. CDR1 is SGDLS, CDR2 YYNGEE, per germline. This CDR3 has 13 residues. V lost 3 bases to trimming and J lost 6 bases; unmatched junction nucleotides: 5. Here the CDR3 reads CASSAQGGDGYTF. DNA of the CDR3: TGTGCCAGCAGCGCCCAGGGGGGGGATGGCTACACCTTC.

In regard to this clonotype: Germline and junction disagree at one end, which may indicate a read error. The chain recombines TRBV11-2 with TRBJ2-6; D may be TRBD1 (5 bases). CDR1 is SGHAT and CDR2 is FQNNGV in the germline V gene. This CDR3 is 15 amino acids long. CDR3 residues: CASSLWLAGAHVLTF. The CDR3 coding sequence is TGTGCCAGCAGCTTATGGTTGGCTGGGGCCCACGTCCTGACTTTC.

The rearrangement joins TRBV19 to TRBJ1-1, with D unclear. The V gene lost 5 bases and the J gene lost 3 bases, with 10 bases spanning the gap. CDR1 and CDR2 (germline): LNHDA, SQIVND (reference sequence). This CDR3 has 13 residues. The CDR3 DNA sequence: TGTGCCAGTAGTTTGCCGGGCTACACTGAAGCTTTCTTT. Translated, it gives CASSLPGYTEAFF.

Many counts were recorded for this clonotype. The J gene is TRBJ2-3, the V gene TRBV20-1, with TRBD2 matching over 7 bases. The germline CDR1 and CDR2 sequences are DFQATT and SNEGSKA (reference sequence). The CDR3 totals 13 residues. CDR3 sequence (DNA): TGCAGCCCATTAGCAGCGGGACCAGATACGCAGTATTTT. This gives the protein CSPLAAGPDTQYF.

This clonotype came up many times. This chain joins TRBV11-2 and TRBJ1-2; D may be TRBD1 (5 bases). The CDR3 covers 15 residues. V lost 1 base to trimming and J lost 8 bases, with 17 bases between them. Germline V gene data show CDR1 as SGHAT and CDR2 as FQNNGV. The CDR3 nucleotides read TGTGCCAGCAGCTTAGCTACGTCCGGGGCTTGGGGCTACACCTTC. It codes for CASSLATSGAWGYTF. Using reference TRBV11-2 and TRBJ1-2 for the parts outside the CDR3, the full variable domain is EAGVAQSPRYKIIEKRQSVAFWCNPISGHATLYWYQQILGQGPKLLIQFQNNGVVDDSQLPKDRFSAERLKGVDSTLKIQPAKLEDSAVYLCASSLATSGAWGYTFGSGTRLTVV.

The chain carries TRBV11-2 and TRBJ1-3; a weak D match, TRBD1 (6 bases). V was trimmed by 8 bases and J by 2 bases, leaving 16 bases between them. Germline assignment: CDR1 SGHAT and CDR2 FQNNGV. The length of the CDR3 is 15 residues. CDR3 bases: TGTGCCAGCCGACGGCCTCAGGGGACTGGAAACACCATATATTTT. Its protein is CASRRPQGTGNTIYF.

This clonotype was seen ten or more times. The V and J genes are TRBV12-3 or TRBV12-4 and TRBJ2-1; D uncertain. Between the trimmed V and J ends, which lost 4 bases and 1 base, there was a span of 17 bases. The length of the CDR3 is 17 residues. CDR3 DNA: TGTGCCAGCAGTTCTGGGATAGGGTTGAGTTCCTACAATGAGCAGTTCTTC. Its translation: CASSSGIGLSSYNEQFF.

The V gene is TRBV19, the J gene TRBJ2-7; TRBD2 is a possible D gene (6 bases). V shed 5 bases and J shed 7 bases, with 21 bases lying between them. CDR3 length: 15 amino acids. Germline CDR1 is LNHDA and CDR2 is SQIVND (reference sequence). The CDR3 here is CASSLVGGQRGEQYF. CDR3 sequence (DNA): TGTGCCAGTAGTCTCGTAGGAGGGCAGCGAGGTGAGCAGTACTTC.